The rows below give T cell receptor beta chains drawn from one sample of a study of control samples from healthy donors and cancer patients. Profiled with immunoSEQ multiplex PCR; TCRdb holds only in-frame clones, not every one. The sample contains under 100,000 clones, about 88% of which appear only once. The sequenced material came from blood. These receptors all come from an older woman in good health. Both conserved end residues are part of each CDR3. A D gene is named only where the DNA matches it firmly. Where a row states a size, it is once, few, many or the class of an expanded clone; other rows omit it.

d_call,j_call,clone_size,v_call,cdr3_nt,cdr3_aa
.,TRBJ1-2,.,TRBV24-1,TGTGCCACCAGTGCCACTAGAATCTATGGCTACACCTTC,CATSATRIYGYTF
.,TRBJ1-1,.,TRBV6-5,TGTGCCAGCAGTTACTCGAAAGGGGTCAGGGTTACTGAAGCTTTCTTT,CASSYSKGVRVTEAFF
.,TRBJ1-2,once,TRBV19,TGTGCCAGTAGTATAGAGGGGAGGGGACCCATCTATGGCTACACCTTC,CASSIEGRGPIYGYTF
TRBD1,TRBJ2-1,.,TRBV28,TGTGCCAGCATTCGCACAGGGGACTCCTACAATGAGCAGTTCTTC,CASIRTGDSYNEQFF
.,TRBJ1-1,.,TRBV9,TGTGCCAGCAGCGTAGTAACACACACTGAAGCTTTCTTT,CASSVVTHTEAFF
.,TRBJ1-2,.,TRBV7-2,TGTGCCAGCAGCCCCCTGGGAGGGCCCACTTATGGCTACACCTTC,CASSPLGGPTYGYTF
TRBD2,TRBJ2-3,.,TRBV5-1,TGCGCCAGCACCGATGTGAAGCGGGGGGCCACAGATACGCAGTATTTT,CASTDVKRGATDTQYF
.,TRBJ2-5,.,TRBV5-1,TGCGCCAGCAGCTTGGAGGCAGGGACGAGAGAGACCCAGTACTTC,CASSLEAGTRETQYF
TRBD1,TRBJ2-5,.,TRBV15,TGTGCCACCAGCAGGGTGGACAGGGAAGAGACCCAGTACTTC,CATSRVDREETQYF
.,TRBJ2-7,.,TRBV5-5,TGTGCCAGCAGTCCCGGGACAATGATGGGCCGCGACGAGCAGTACTTC,CASSPGTMMGRDEQYF
TRBD1,TRBJ1-2,.,TRBV5-5,TGTGCCAGCAGCTTACCGGGACAGAGCTATGGCTACACCTTC,CASSLPGQSYGYTF
TRBD1,TRBJ1-3,once,TRBV15,TGTGCCACCAGCAAGGGGGCCGACTCTGGAAACACCATATATTTT,CATSKGADSGNTIYF
.,TRBJ1-6,.,TRBV5-4,TGTGCCAGCAGCTTGGGGCAGGGTGCGAATTCACCCCTCCACTTT,CASSLGQGANSPLHF
.,TRBJ1-5,.,TRBV15,TGTGCCACCAGCAGAGAGTATAGCGGGGTAAACCAGCCCCAGCATTTT,CATSREYSGVNQPQHF
.,TRBJ1-5,once,TRBV6-4,TGTGCCAGCAGTGAAGGGGCGACTCAGCCCCAGCATTTT,CASSEGATQPQHF
.,TRBJ1-1,few,TRBV6-1,TGTGCCAGCAGTGAAGGGGTTCACACTGAAGCTTTCTTT,CASSEGVHTEAFF
.,TRBJ1-2,once,TRBV6-6,TGTGCCAGCAGTCTCCTCCCAAGTTCGGGAGGGGGCTACACCTTC,CASSLLPSSGGGYTF
.,TRBJ1-1,.,TRBV6-2/TRBV6-3,TGTGCCAGCAGCTATATCGGACAGCCTTTGGGAGCTTTCTTT,CASSYIGQPLGAFF
TRBD2,TRBJ2-1,.,TRBV5-4,TGTGCCAGCAGCCCCCCGGGGGGTTTCTACAATGAGCAGTTCTTC,CASSPPGGFYNEQFF
TRBD1,TRBJ1-4,.,TRBV7-8,TGTGCCAGCAGCACGTCCAGGGGGGGCCCTAATGAAAAACTGTTTTTT,CASSTSRGGPNEKLFF
.,TRBJ1-1,.,TRBV7-2,TGTGCCAGCAGCTTCGCCTCGGGGGGGCTTTCTGAAGCTTTCTTT,CASSFASGGLSEAFF
.,TRBJ2-1,once,TRBV2,TGTGCCAGCAGGTTTTCCGGAATAGGGGATGAGCAGTTCTTC,CASRFSGIGDEQFF
.,TRBJ1-4,.,TRBV6-1,TGTGCCAGCAGTGAAATGATACTACTAGGGGGTTCTAATGAAAAACTGTTTTTT,CASSEMILLGGSNEKLFF
.,TRBJ1-1,.,TRBV5-1,TGCGCCAGCAGCCTCGGACCGCCAATTGAGATGAACACTGAAGCTTTCTTT,CASSLGPPIEMNTEAFF
.,TRBJ1-2,.,TRBV6-2/TRBV6-3,TGTGCCAGCAGTACCCGGGGCAACTATGGCTACACCTTC,CASSTRGNYGYTF
.,TRBJ1-3,.,TRBV7-2,TGTGCCAGCAGCTCGCAGGGAACTGGAAACACCATATATTTT,CASSSQGTGNTIYF
TRBD1,TRBJ1-2,.,TRBV6-2/TRBV6-3,TGTGCCAGCAGTTCCGAACCGGGACAGGGCTATGGCTACACCTTC,CASSSEPGQGYGYTF
.,TRBJ1-2,.,TRBV27,TGTGCCAGCAGTTCCTGGGGCTATGGCTACACCTTC,CASSSWGYGYTF
.,TRBJ1-5,few,TRBV6-5,TGTGCCAGCAGCCGACAGCAAAATCAGCCCCAGCATTTT,CASSRQQNQPQHF